The 10 T cell receptor beta chains below come from one sample, sequenced in a study of blood T cell repertoires in COVID-19. TCRdb keeps only in-frame clones here, not all; method: immunoSEQ multiplex PCR. The top ten hold approximately 0.97% of the sample, which has under 400,000 clones, roughly 90% seen once. What was sequenced was PBMCs or T cells enriched from blood (not recorded which). The receptors were gathered from a woman younger than 45 who had been exposed to COVID-19.

V is TRBV6-5 and J is TRBJ2-1, with TRBD2 matching over 8 bases. Trimming cost V 4 bases and J 7 bases; bases outside gene matches: 9. CDR3 length: 15 residues. In germline, CDR1 is MNHEY, CDR2 SVGAGI. CDR3 nucleotide sequence: TGTGCCAGCAGTTCTTATCCGGGACTAGGGAATGAGCAGTTCTTC. Protein product: CASSSYPGLGNEQFF.

The chain employs TRBV2 and TRBJ1-2; D might be TRBD1 (5 bases). V was cut by 2 bases and J by 8 bases, with 9 bases left in between. This CDR3 contains 12 residues. CDR1 and CDR2 from the germline V gene are SNHLY and FYNNEI. The CDR3 region has the DNA TGTGCCAGCAGTGAAAGGCAGGGCGGCTACACCTTC. It codes for CASSERQGGYTF. The full variable domain, with the rest looked up from reference TRBV2 and TRBJ1-2, is EPEVTQTPSHQVTQMGQEVILRCVPISNHLYFYWYRQILGQKVEFLVSFYNNEISEKSEIFDDQFSVERPDGSNFTLKIRSTKLEDSAMYFCASSERQGGYTFGSGTRLTVV.

The V gene is TRBV4-1, the J gene TRBJ2-7; D uncertain. V was cut by 3 bases and J by 2 bases, with 8 bases left in between. CDR3 length: 13 amino acids. Germline CDR1 is MGHRA and CDR2 is YSYEKL. DNA of the CDR3: TGCGCCAGCAGCCATGGAGTCCCCTACGAGCAGTACTTC. Its translation: CASSHGVPYEQYF.

DNA of the CDR3: TGTGCCAGTAGTATGGAGACAGGGTTCACTGAAGCTTTCTTT. It is translated as CASSMETGFTEAFF. The chain carries TRBV19 and TRBJ1-1; 7 bases are shared with TRBD1. CDR1 is LNHDA and CDR2 is SQIVND in the germline V gene (reference sequence). Unmatched junction bases numbered 5, after V lost 3 bases and J lost 4 bases. This CDR3 has 14 residues.

The V gene is TRBV30, the J gene TRBJ2-7; 12 positions match TRBD2. The germline V gene encodes CDR1 GTSNPN and CDR2 SVGIG (reference sequence). With V trimmed by 5 bases and J by 6 bases, 11 bases remained unmatched. The CDR3 is 15 residues long. This CDR3 is CAWGYRLAGVGEQYF. The CDR3 nucleotides read TGTGCCTGGGGATACCGACTAGCGGGAGTGGGCGAGCAGTACTTC. Based on the CDR3 plus reference TRBV30 and TRBJ2-7, the full variable domain is SQTIHQWPATLVQPVGSPLSLECTVEGTSNPNLYWYRQAAGRGLQLLFYSVGIGQISSEVPQNLSASRPQDRQFILSSKKLLLSDSGFYLCAWGYRLAGVGEQYFGPGTRLTVT.

The chain employs TRBV28 and TRBJ2-2; 16 bases line up with TRBD2. CDR1 and CDR2 from the germline V gene are MDHEN and SYDVKM. V shed 6 bases, J shed 7 bases, and the junction held 5 bases outside the gene matches. The CDR3 contains 16 residues. For the CDR3, the DNA is TGTGCCAGCAGCTCGGGACTAGCGGGAGGGTTCGGGGAGCTGTTTTTT. Amino acid sequence: CASSSGLAGGFGELFF.

The CDR3 reads CASSPRSSGTQYF. CDR3 nucleotide sequence: TGTGCCAGCAGCCCGCGTAGCAGTGGGACCCAGTACTTC. This chain joins TRBV7-3 and TRBJ2-5; D is undetermined. This CDR3 has 13 amino acids. Germline V lookup: CDR1 SGHTA, CDR2 FQGTGA. V lost 5 bases and J 7 bases, leaving 14 bases between the germline ends.

V usage is TRBV13 and J usage is TRBJ1-3; D is perhaps TRBD1 (5 bases). The CDR3 is 14 amino acids. V was trimmed by 6 bases and J by 3 bases, leaving 12 bases between them. Germline CDR1 PRHDT, CDR2 FYEKMQ (reference sequence). The CDR3 region is CASSSGHLGNTIYF. The CDR3 bases are TGTGCCAGCAGTTCCGGACATCTTGGAAACACCATATATTTT.

The CDR3 DNA sequence: TGCGCCAGCAGCTTAAAATCAGGGGGCTCGCAGCCCCAGCATTTT. This sequence encodes CASSLKSGGSQPQHF. The rearrangement uses TRBV5-1 and TRBJ1-5; 8 bases agree with TRBD1. CDR1 SGHRS and CDR2 YFSETQ come from the germline V gene. This CDR3 has 15 amino acids. J lost 7 bases, V lost 2 bases, and 8 bases had no gene match.

The chain employs TRBV5-1 and TRBJ2-2, with 13 positions matching TRBD2. Per germline, CDR1 SGHRS and CDR2 YFSETQ. The CDR3 consists of 16 residues. V shed 3 bases and J 8 bases; nucleotides not matched to a gene: 7. As DNA, the CDR3 is TGCGCCAGCAGCTCGTCGGGACTAGCGGGATATGGGGAGCTGTTTTTT. Translation: CASSSSGLAGYGELFF.